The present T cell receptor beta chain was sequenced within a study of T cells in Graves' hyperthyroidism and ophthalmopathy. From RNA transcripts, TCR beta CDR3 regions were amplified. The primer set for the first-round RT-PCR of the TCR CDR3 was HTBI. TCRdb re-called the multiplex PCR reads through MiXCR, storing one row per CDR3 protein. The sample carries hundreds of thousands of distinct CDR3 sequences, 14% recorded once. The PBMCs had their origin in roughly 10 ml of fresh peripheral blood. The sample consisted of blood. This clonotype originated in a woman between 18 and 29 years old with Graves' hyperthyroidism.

The CDR3 reads CASSITSTDTQYF. CDR3 in DNA: TGTGCCAGCAGCATTACTAGCACAGATACGCAGTATTTT. V is TRBV7-6 and J is TRBJ2-3; D gene unclear. V was cut by 5 bases and J by 0 bases, with 6 bases left in between. Per germline, CDR1 SGHVS and CDR2 FNYEAQ. CDR3 size: 13 residues.